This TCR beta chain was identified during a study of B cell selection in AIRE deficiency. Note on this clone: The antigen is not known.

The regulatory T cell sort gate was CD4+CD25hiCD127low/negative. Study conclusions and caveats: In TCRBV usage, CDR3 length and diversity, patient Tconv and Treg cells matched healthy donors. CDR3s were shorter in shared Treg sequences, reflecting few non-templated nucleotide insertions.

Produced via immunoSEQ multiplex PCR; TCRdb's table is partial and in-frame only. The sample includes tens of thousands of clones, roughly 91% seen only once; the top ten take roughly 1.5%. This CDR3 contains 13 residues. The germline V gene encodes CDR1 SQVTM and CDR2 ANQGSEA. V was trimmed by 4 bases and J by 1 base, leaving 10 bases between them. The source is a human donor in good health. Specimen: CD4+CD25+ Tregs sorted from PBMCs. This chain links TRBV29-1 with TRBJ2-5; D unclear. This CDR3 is CSVVSAAQETQYF. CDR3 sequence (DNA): TGCAGCGTTGTCTCTGCAGCCCAAGAGACCCAGTACTTC.